A single sample gave rise to the 32 T cell receptor beta chains below, sequenced in a study of blood T cell repertoires in COVID-19. The protocol was immunoSEQ multiplex PCR, while the TCRdb copy is restricted to in-frame clones and leaves out a portion. The table lists some 200,000 clones, about 82% of them singletons. What was sequenced was peripheral blood. Receptors originate from a man in his fifties or sixties with COVID-19, enrolled during active disease.

The chain carries TRBV7-2 and TRBJ2-1; 9 bases are shared with TRBD2. This CDR3 contains 16 residues. CDR1 and CDR2 (germline): SGHTA, FQGNSA. The V and J ends lost 5 bases and 9 bases, in that order; junction bases with no gene match: 14. CDR3 bases: TGTGCCAGCAGCCCCTTAGCGGGAGAGCGGCGGAGTGAGCAGTTCTTC. This codes for CASSPLAGERRSEQFF.

V and J are TRBV2 and TRBJ2-7, with D unclear. Per the germline V gene, CDR1 is SNHLY and CDR2 is FYNNEI. This CDR3 is built from 11 residues. The ends were cut back, 5 bases at V and 4 bases at J, with 6 bases in the middle. The CDR3 here is CASSYIYEQYF. CDR3 DNA: TGTGCCAGCAGTTACATTTACGAGCAGTACTTC.

The V call is TRBV27, the J call TRBJ1-1; 8 bases are a match to TRBD1. Germline V lookup: CDR1 MNHEY, CDR2 SMNVEV (reference sequence). CDR3 length: 15 residues. The J segment lost 3 bases and the V segment lost 1 base, leaving 4 bases of the junction unmatched. CDR3 nucleotide sequence: TGTGCCAGCAGTTTATTGCCAGGGGGCCACACTGAAGCTTTCTTT. Amino acids: CASSLLPGGHTEAFF.

This rearrangement joins TRBV10-1 to TRBJ1-2, with unresolved D. Trimming removed 1 base from V and 2 bases from J, with 5 bases in between. The CDR3 has 13 residues. CDR1 WNHNN and CDR2 SYGVQD come from the germline V gene (reference sequence). Here the CDR3 DNA reads TGCGCCAGCAGTGAGTTTCGGAACTATGGCTACACCTTC. Amino acid sequence: CASSEFRNYGYTF.

The chain recombines TRBV7-2 with TRBJ1-4; possible D gene TRBD1, 6 bases. This CDR3 has 15 residues. Trimming took off 5 bases at V and 8 bases at J, with 18 bases between the two ends. The V gene's germline CDR1 is SGHTA and CDR2 FQGNSA. The CDR3 sequence: CASSRVYRETEKLFF. In DNA, the CDR3 is TGTGCCAGCAGCCGGGTCTACAGGGAGACGGAAAAACTGTTTTTT.

In this sample, this clone turned up a few times. V usage is TRBV5-4 and J usage is TRBJ1-1; perhaps TRBD1 as D (6 bases). The CDR3 consists of 14 residues. The germline V gene encodes CDR1 SGHNT and CDR2 YYREEE (reference sequence). Trimming cost V 4 bases and J 2 bases, with 12 bases left between them. The CDR3 nucleotides read TGTGCCAGCAGCCCGGGGGGGCCTAACACTGAAGCTTTCTTT. Translation: CASSPGGPNTEAFF.

The V and J genes are TRBV3-1 (or the pseudogene TRBV3-2) and TRBJ1-2, with TRBD1 as a possible D gene (5 bases). Germline V gives CDR1 LGHDT, CDR2 YNNKEL (reference sequence). Trimming removed 4 bases from V and 4 bases from J, with 13 bases in between. This CDR3 contains 14 residues. The CDR3 nucleotides read TGTGCCAGCAGCCTACTTAAGGGGCTCTATGGCTACACCTTC. This translates into CASSLLKGLYGYTF.

V is TRBV11-2 and J is TRBJ2-1, with 7 bases aligning to TRBD1. Trimming removed 7 bases from V and 8 bases from J; junction bases left unmatched: 8. This CDR3 contains 13 residues. Germline lookup yields CDR1 SGHAT and CDR2 FQNNGV. The CDR3 region is CASTNRGRDEQFF. The CDR3, as DNA: TGTGCCAGCACCAACAGGGGAAGGGATGAGCAGTTCTTC.

This chain links TRBV2 with TRBJ2-2, with D possibly matching TRBD1 (6 bases). Trimming took 1 base from V and 5 from J, leaving 8 bases between them. CDR1 SNHLY and CDR2 FYNNEI come from the germline V gene. The CDR3 runs to 14 residues. The CDR3 loop is CASSEDRATGELFF. The CDR3 coding sequence is TGTGCCAGCAGTGAAGACAGGGCAACCGGGGAGCTGTTTTTT. The full variable domain, rest sourced from reference TRBV2 and TRBJ2-2, is EPEVTQTPSHQVTQMGQEVILRCVPISNHLYFYWYRQILGQKVEFLVSFYNNEISEKSEIFDDQFSVERPDGSNFTLKIRSTKLEDSAMYFCASSEDRATGELFFGEGSRLTVL.

This chain links TRBV2 with TRBJ2-2, with 8 bases identical to TRBD1. The V gene end was trimmed by 8 bases and the J gene end by 5 bases; junction bases not matched to a gene: 4. The CDR3 is 13 amino acids. CDR1 and CDR2 from the germline V gene are SNHLY and FYNNEI. The CDR3 DNA sequence: TGTGCCAGCCGGACAGGGCAGACCGGGGAGCTGTTTTTT. The encoded protein is CASRTGQTGELFF. Combining the CDR3 with reference TRBV2 and TRBJ2-2 gives the whole variable domain EPEVTQTPSHQVTQMGQEVILRCVPISNHLYFYWYRQILGQKVEFLVSFYNNEISEKSEIFDDQFSVERPDGSNFTLKIRSTKLEDSAMYFCASRTGQTGELFFGEGSRLTVL.

This clone was seen only once. The chain recombines TRBV6-2 or TRBV6-3 with TRBJ1-2, with a tentative D call TRBD1 (5 bases). The CDR3 has 14 amino acids. Germline V lookup: CDR1 MNHEY, CDR2 SVGEGT. The V end was cut by 6 bases, the J end by 5 bases, with 16 bases between. CDR3 sequence reads: CASSITSGIYGYTF. The CDR3 DNA reads as TGTGCCAGCAGCATAACTTCAGGGATTTATGGCTACACCTTC.

The rearrangement uses TRBV19 and TRBJ2-7; 8 bases agree with TRBD1. The V gene's germline CDR1 is LNHDA and CDR2 SQIVND (reference sequence). The V segment lost 3 bases and the J segment 1 base; nucleotides outside the gene matches: 2. The CDR3 extends over 14 amino acids. For the CDR3, the DNA is TGTGCCAGTAGTATTGGGACAGGATCCTACGAGCAGTACTTC. It codes for CASSIGTGSYEQYF.

Notes on this clone: The same CDR3 also results from other DNA sequences found in this sample. CDR3 DNA sequence: TGCGCCAGCAGCCAAGACCTATCCACTGAAGCTTTCTTT. Protein: CASSQDLSTEAFF. The gene calls are TRBV4-3 and TRBJ1-1; D call uncertain. Trimming cost V 0 bases and J 4 bases, with 6 bases left between them. Looked up from germline, CDR1 is LGHNA and CDR2 is YSLEER. The CDR3 contains 13 residues.

The V call is TRBV18, the J call TRBJ2-3; 15 nucleotides match TRBD2. Trimming removed 3 bases from V and 2 bases from J; junction bases left unmatched: 6. The CDR3 has 18 amino acids. Germline-derived CDR1 and CDR2 are KGHSH and LQKENI. The CDR3 coding sequence is TGTGCCAGCTCACCTCCCGGACTAGCGGGAGGGCCCACAGATACGCAGTATTTT. It translates to CASSPPGLAGGPTDTQYF.

The chain couples TRBV13 to TRBJ2-4, with TRBD1 identical over 10 bases. The CDR3 spans 15 residues. V shed 5 bases and J 6 bases; nucleotides not matched to a gene: 7. Germline V CDR1 and CDR2: PRHDT, FYEKMQ (reference sequence). For the CDR3, the DNA is TGTGCCAGCAGCAGCGGGACAGGGGTTTCAAACATTCAGTACTTC. It encodes CASSSGTGVSNIQYF.

The chain uses TRBV6-5 and TRBJ1-3; D uncertain. Germline V gene data show CDR1 as MNHEY and CDR2 as SVGAGI. This CDR3 comprises 11 residues. The CDR3 bases are TGTGCTACTTTCCGCGGAAACACCATATATTTT. This gives the protein CATFRGNTIYF.

The chain links TRBV5-1 to TRBJ2-2, with 8 bases fitting TRBD1. CDR1 and CDR2 from the germline V gene are SGHRS and YFSETQ. The CDR3 contains 15 residues. J lost 2 bases, V lost 2 bases, and 2 bases had no gene match. The CDR3 reads CASSFQGANTGELFF. DNA for the CDR3: TGCGCCAGCAGCTTTCAGGGGGCCAACACCGGGGAGCTGTTTTTT.

The CDR3 bases are TGTGCCTGGAGTGTACCCGGACAGGGGTCTTCACCCCTCCACTTT. It codes for CAWSVPGQGSSPLHF. V is TRBV30 and J is TRBJ1-6; 9 nucleotides line up with TRBD1. Germline-derived CDR1 and CDR2 are GTSNPN and SVGIG (reference sequence). The CDR3 length is 15 residues. The V and J ends lost 0 bases and 9 bases, in that order; junction bases with no gene match: 6.

The gene calls are TRBV5-1 and TRBJ2-1; D is possibly TRBD1 (6 bases). The V end lost 1 base, the J end lost 2 bases, and 10 bases lay between the germline ends. The CDR3 extends over 15 amino acids. CDR1 is SGHRS and CDR2 is YFSETQ in the germline V gene. The CDR3 loop reads CASSLSQGPYNEQFF. The CDR3 DNA is TGCGCCAGCAGCTTGTCGCAGGGGCCCTACAATGAGCAGTTCTTC.

This clone was seen only once. The rearrangement links TRBV7-9 to TRBJ2-7; no clear D. The CDR3 length is 12 residues. From germline, CDR1 is SEHNR and CDR2 FQNEAQ (reference sequence). V lost 7 bases to trimming and J lost 3 bases, with 10 bases between them. The CDR3 coding sequence is TGTGCCAGCACCCGCTTAGACTACGAGCAGTACTTC. Its protein product is CASTRLDYEQYF.

This sequence joins TRBV11-3 and TRBJ2-1, with D tentatively TRBD2 (5 bases). CDR1 is SGHNT and CDR2 is YENEEA in the germline V gene. V was trimmed by 4 bases and J by 6 bases, leaving 7 bases between them. This CDR3 has 12 residues. In nucleotides, the CDR3 is TGTGCCAGCAGCTCAACTAGCAATGAGCAGTTCTTC. Translated: CASSSTSNEQFF.

The genes are TRBV9 and TRBJ2-1, with a weak D call TRBD1 (5 bases). Germline lookup yields CDR1 SGDLS and CDR2 YYNGEE. This CDR3 region has 15 residues. V was pared by 1 base and J by 5 bases, with 13 bases between. CDR3 loop: CASSVNQGLHNEQFF. CDR3 in DNA: TGTGCCAGCAGCGTAAACCAGGGCCTTCACAATGAGCAGTTCTTC.

This sequence joins TRBV19 and TRBJ2-3; D uncertain. This CDR3 spans 16 amino acids. Germline-derived CDR1 and CDR2 are LNHDA and SQIVND (reference sequence). V was clipped by 6 bases and J by 0 bases, with 16 bases between them. DNA of the CDR3: TGTGCCAGTAGCCCCGCTCCGGGTCTTAGCACAGATACGCAGTATTTT. This encodes CASSPAPGLSTDTQYF.

The rearrangement joins TRBV28 to TRBJ2-4; 9 bases are shared with TRBD2. Germline V gene sequence: CDR1 MDHEN, CDR2 SYDVKM. The junction had 8 bases not matched to a gene; V was cut back by 6 bases and J by 2 bases. This CDR3 has 16 residues. CDR3 loop: CASSPESGRTKNIQYF. For the CDR3, the DNA is TGTGCCAGCAGCCCCGAGAGCGGGAGGACCAAAAACATTCAGTACTTC.

The chain joins TRBV5-1 to TRBJ1-1; D is unresolved. The ends were cut back, 1 base at V and 1 base at J, with 8 bases in the middle. The V gene's germline CDR1 is SGHRS and CDR2 YFSETQ. CDR3 length: 14 residues. The CDR3 sequence is CASSLSEKNTEAFF. The CDR3, as DNA: TGCGCCAGCAGCTTGAGCGAAAAGAACACTGAAGCTTTCTTT.

V and J are TRBV7-3 and TRBJ1-6, with unresolved D. This CDR3 is 13 amino acids long. Germline loops: CDR1 SGHTA, CDR2 FQGTGA. The V end lost 6 bases, the J end lost 8 bases, and 11 bases lay between the germline ends. CDR3: CASRLDSYSPLHF. The CDR3 nucleotides are TGTGCCAGCAGGCTTGACTCTTATTCACCCCTCCACTTT.

The rearrangement joins TRBV19 to TRBJ2-7, with TRBD2 matching over 11 bases. V lost 5 bases to trimming and J lost 3 bases; unmatched junction nucleotides: 0. In germline, CDR1 is LNHDA, CDR2 SQIVND (reference sequence). The CDR3 is 13 amino acids. In DNA form, the CDR3 reads TGTGCCAGTAGTCTAGCGGGAGGCTACGAGCAGTACTTC. As protein: CASSLAGGYEQYF.

This chain joins TRBV27 and TRBJ2-7; D is undetermined. This CDR3 is built from 11 residues. Trimming stripped 4 bases from V and 7 bases from J, with 8 bases between. From germline, CDR1 is MNHEY and CDR2 SMNVEV (reference sequence). Written as DNA, the CDR3 is TGTGCCAGCAGTTCCCCTAGGGAGCAGTACTTC. This translates into CASSSPREQYF.

The chain couples TRBV4-3 to TRBJ2-7, with 8 positions matching TRBD1. This CDR3 spans 14 amino acids. J lost 5 bases, V lost 0 bases, and 3 bases had no gene match. Germline V CDR1 and CDR2: LGHNA, YSLEER. In nucleotides, the CDR3 is TGCGCCAGCAGCCAAGAAGACAGGGGCAACGAGCAGTACTTC. Protein sequence: CASSQEDRGNEQYF.

The chain employs TRBV5-6 and TRBJ2-1; TRBD2 matches at 9 bases. The CDR3 covers 15 residues. The V gene end was trimmed by 2 bases and the J gene end by 1 base; junction bases not matched to a gene: 1. Germline CDR1 and CDR2: SGHDT and YYEEEE. The CDR3 DNA reads TGTGCCAGCAGCTTCCTAGCGGGATCCTACAATGAGCAGTTCTTC. This codes for CASSFLAGSYNEQFF.

The sample holds a few counts of this clone. The chain employs TRBV5-1 and TRBJ1-4, with 10 bases identical to TRBD1. The CDR3 has 18 amino acids. Per the germline V gene, CDR1 is SGHRS and CDR2 is YFSETQ. Trimming at V came to 6 bases and at J to 2 bases, leaving 13 bases not matched to a gene. CDR3 protein: CASTGGRDRGPTNEKLFF. In DNA form, the CDR3 reads TGCGCCAGCACCGGAGGAAGGGACAGGGGTCCTACTAATGAAAAACTGTTTTTT.

The chain couples TRBV5-6 to TRBJ2-3; 12 bases align to TRBD2. The CDR3 is 16 amino acids. CDR1 and CDR2 (germline): SGHDT, YYEEEE. The J segment lost 4 bases and the V segment lost 4 bases, leaving 7 bases of the junction unmatched. This chain's CDR3 is CASSQILAGGPDTQYF. In nucleotides, the CDR3 is TGTGCCAGCAGCCAGATACTAGCGGGAGGCCCAGATACGCAGTATTTT.